The sequence of this TCR beta chain was determined in a study of T cell repertoires in cytomegalovirus infection. V was cut by 10 bases and J by 2 bases, with 18 bases left in between. Germline values: CDR1 MNHGY, CDR2 SAAAGT. The CDR3 runs 14 residues. Worth noting for this clonotype: Its antigen is undetermined.

TCRdb re-derived calls from the reads in MiXCR, one entry per CDR3 protein. Here the sample spans 110,000 or so distinct CDR3 sequences, 25% to 30% being singletons. This chain joins TRBV6-8 and TRBJ2-7; possible D gene TRBD2, 5 bases. This clonotype was obtained from a human donor in good health (CMV status not recorded). Some clones in this sample may be carry-over from other donors' samples. Specimen: CD8+ T cells from cultured PBMCs, collected from culture after CMV antigen stimulation. CDR3 coding DNA: TGTGCCACTTCGGACGGGATCGGGGCCTACGAGCAGTACTTC. Its translation: CATSDGIGAYEQYF.